Following are 30 T cell receptor beta chains from one sample sequenced in a study of blood T cell repertoires in COVID-19. Repertoires were generated with immunoSEQ multiplex PCR, while TCRdb's copy carries only in-frame clones and drops some. The sample contains about 80,000 clones, roughly three quarters of which appear only once. The sequenced sample was peripheral blood. These receptors originate from a man aged 70 or older with active or convalescent COVID-19.

The gene calls are TRBV23-1 and TRBJ1-5; 9 nucleotides match TRBD1. TRBV23-1 is an ORF, and what it does is uncertain. V was pared by 1 base and J by 5 bases, with 15 bases of the junction left unmatched. The CDR3 is 19 residues long. CDR3 nucleotide sequence: TGCGCCAGCAGTCAATTGGAGGAAGTCGAAGGGGACAGGGATCAGCCCCAGCATTTT. Its translation: CASSQLEEVEGDRDQPQHF.

The gene calls are TRBV5-1 and TRBJ2-3, with D maybe TRBD1 (6 bases). The CDR3 spans 15 residues. Trimming removed 7 bases at V and 0 bases at J, with 15 bases between. CDR1 SGHRS and CDR2 YFSETQ come from the germline V gene. The CDR3 DNA follows: TGCGCCAGCTACCTACAGGGCTCTAGCACAGATACGCAGTATTTT. Protein product: CASYLQGSSTDTQYF.

The chain employs TRBV27 and TRBJ2-3, with D perhaps matching TRBD1 (6 bases). The germline V gene has CDR1 MNHEY and CDR2 SMNVEV (reference sequence). CDR3 size: 17 residues. V was clipped by 1 base and J by 5 bases, with 19 bases between them. This chain's CDR3 is CASSLFGTILAGDTQYF. CDR3 bases: TGTGCCAGCAGTTTATTTGGGACAATACTGGCTGGAGATACGCAGTATTTT.

The chain combines TRBV9 with TRBJ2-1, with 12 bases fitting TRBD2. This CDR3 spans 14 amino acids. The germline V gene has CDR1 SGDLS and CDR2 YYNGEE. V trimming: 4 bases; J trimming: 10 bases; junction bases outside the gene matches: 6. CDR3 nucleotides: TGTGCCAGCAGCCCTAGCGGGGGGGCGGCCGAGCAGTTCTTC. This sequence encodes CASSPSGGAAEQFF.

The chain employs TRBV5-8 and TRBJ1-1, with D possibly TRBD1 on 6 matching bases. From germline, CDR1 is SGHTS and CDR2 YDEGEE. The CDR3 is 11 amino acids. Between the trimmed V and J ends, which lost 5 bases and 8 bases, there was a span of 10 bases. The DNA of the CDR3 is TGTGCCAGCAGATATACAGGGGAAGCTTTCTTT. Its protein is CASRYTGEAFF.

The chain employs TRBV6-6 and TRBJ1-2; TRBD1 might be the D (5 bases). From germline, CDR1 is MNHNY and CDR2 SVGAGI (reference sequence). The CDR3 is 14 residues long. V lost 2 bases and J 0 bases, leaving 7 bases between the germline ends. Here the CDR3 reads CASSYGAANYGYTF. DNA for the CDR3: TGTGCCAGCAGTTACGGGGCGGCTAACTATGGCTACACCTTC.

The chain uses TRBV7-9 and TRBJ1-4; 7 nucleotides agree with TRBD1. Germline lookup yields CDR1 SEHNR and CDR2 FQNEAQ (reference sequence). The CDR3 length is 16 residues. Trimming removed 5 bases from V and 0 bases from J; junction bases left unmatched: 6. CDR3 loop: CASSDGGGATNEKLFF. The CDR3 nucleotides read TGTGCCAGCAGCGATGGAGGGGGCGCAACTAATGAAAAACTGTTTTTT.

This clone showed up just a few times. This chain joins TRBV19 and TRBJ1-2; weak D call: TRBD1 (5 bases). This CDR3 has 15 amino acids. Germline CDR1 reads LNHDA; CDR2 reads SQIVND (reference sequence). The V end lost 7 bases, the J end lost 4 bases, and 19 bases lay between the germline ends. Here the CDR3 reads CASTHLVGGTYGYTF. Written as DNA, the CDR3 is TGTGCCAGTACCCACCTGGTAGGAGGGACCTATGGCTACACCTTC.

This clone appeared a few times. This chain joins TRBV30 and TRBJ2-5; weak D call: TRBD1 (6 bases). Trimming stripped 2 bases from V and 4 bases from J, with 14 bases between. The germline V gene has CDR1 GTSNPN and CDR2 SVGIG (reference sequence). CDR3 size: 14 residues. The CDR3 is CAWSRDNEVETQYF. CDR3 nucleotide sequence: TGTGCCTGGAGTAGGGACAATGAGGTAGAGACCCAGTACTTC.

This chain joins TRBV5-6 and TRBJ1-2; weak D call: TRBD1 (5 bases). The CDR3 consists of 14 residues. The ends were cut back, 4 bases at V and 3 bases at J, with 13 bases in the middle. CDR1 is SGHDT, CDR2 YYEEEE, per germline. The CDR3 loop is CASSLGRVHYGYTF. Written as DNA, the CDR3 is TGTGCCAGCAGCCTGGGACGGGTACACTATGGCTACACCTTC.

The V gene is TRBV7-6, the J gene TRBJ2-6, with D possibly being TRBD1 (6 bases). Trimming removed 5 bases at V and 4 bases at J, with 12 bases between. Germline V CDR1 and CDR2: SGHVS, FNYEAQ. This CDR3 has 15 amino acids. The CDR3 region is CASSLRGPGANVLTF. The CDR3 bases are TGTGCCAGCAGCCTCAGGGGCCCCGGGGCCAACGTCCTGACTTTC.

V and J are TRBV30 and TRBJ2-4, with a possible D match to TRBD1 (5 bases). The germline gives CDR1 GTSNPN, CDR2 SVGIG (reference sequence). CDR3 length: 15 amino acids. Trimming removed 0 bases at V and 4 bases at J, with 13 bases between. CDR3 in amino acids: CAWSVPPGRKNIQYF. The DNA of the CDR3 is TGTGCCTGGAGTGTACCCCCAGGGCGGAAAAACATTCAGTACTTC.

The rearrangement links TRBV9 to TRBJ2-1, with a tentative D call TRBD1 (5 bases). Trimming shortened V by 1 base and J by 8 bases, and 13 bases separated the two germline ends. Germline assignment: CDR1 SGDLS and CDR2 YYNGEE. The CDR3 runs 14 residues. The CDR3 coding sequence is TGTGCCAGCAGCGTAAGCCCCCAGGGCCATGAGCAGTTCTTC. Its translation: CASSVSPQGHEQFF.

The chain employs TRBV2 and TRBJ1-5; no reliable D call. The CDR3 has 15 residues. Germline loops: CDR1 SNHLY, CDR2 FYNNEI. V lost 6 bases, J lost 3 bases, and 15 bases lay in between. The CDR3 nucleotides read TGTGCCAGCAGGGCCAGGCTGTTGGACAATCAGCCCCAGCATTTT. Its translation: CASRARLLDNQPQHF.

This clone appeared a single time. CDR3 bases: TGTGCCAGCAGCTCCGGGACAGGGGGCAATGAGCAGTTCTTC. Translating gives CASSSGTGGNEQFF. V is TRBV16 and J is TRBJ2-1; 11 positions match TRBD1. The CDR3 length is 14 residues. The ends lost 5 bases at V and 6 bases at J; junction bases unmatched: 3. Germline values: CDR1 KGHSY, CDR2 FQNENV.

The CDR3 DNA reads TGTGCCAGCAGCTTAGCCCCATGGCCTCAGTACTTC. This encodes CASSLAPWPQYF. The rearrangement uses TRBV7-9 and TRBJ2-4; D is unresolved. Germline CDR1 SEHNR, CDR2 FQNEAQ (reference sequence). This CDR3 is 12 amino acids long. Trimming shortened V by 0 bases and J by 12 bases, and 9 bases separated the two germline ends.

Within the sample, this clone is medium-sized. The chain couples TRBV30 to TRBJ1-4; D gene ambiguous. The CDR3 covers 12 residues. The V and J ends lost 0 bases and 8 bases respectively, with 7 bases between them. Germline V gives CDR1 GTSNPN, CDR2 SVGIG (reference sequence). The CDR3 sequence: CAWSVIREKLFF. The CDR3 DNA sequence: TGTGCCTGGAGTGTAATTCGGGAAAAACTGTTTTTT. The full variable domain, in which reference TRBV30 and TRBJ1-4 provide the parts outside the CDR3, is SQTIHQWPATLVQPVGSPLSLECTVEGTSNPNLYWYRQAAGRGLQLLFYSVGIGQISSEVPQNLSASRPQDRQFILSSKKLLLSDSGFYLCAWSVIREKLFFGSGTQLSVL.

The chain recombines TRBV14 with TRBJ2-3; D is perhaps TRBD2 (5 bases). This CDR3 has 17 residues. Germline V gives CDR1 SGHDN, CDR2 FVKESK. Between the trimmed V and J ends, which lost 4 bases and 4 bases, there was a span of 21 bases. This CDR3 reads CASSPPIAGLNSDTQYF. CDR3 in DNA: TGTGCCAGCAGCCCACCTATTGCGGGCTTGAATTCAGATACGCAGTATTTT.

The chain carries TRBV3-1 (or the pseudogene TRBV3-2) and TRBJ1-2; TRBD1 might be the D (6 bases). V gave up 5 bases and J gave up 8 bases, with 24 bases separating them. Germline CDR1 and CDR2: LGHDT and YNNKEL (reference sequence). CDR3 length: 16 residues. The CDR3 spells CASSSSETRTAGGYTF. In nucleotides, the CDR3 is TGTGCCAGCAGCTCTTCTGAAACCCGGACAGCCGGGGGCTACACCTTC.

The V and J genes are TRBV7-9 and TRBJ2-7, with TRBD1 matching 10 bases. The V and J ends lost 5 bases and 2 bases, in that order; junction bases with no gene match: 12. The CDR3 extends over 17 amino acids. CDR1 and CDR2 (germline): SEHNR, FQNEAQ (reference sequence). The CDR3 loop reads CASSLGRDRGSPYEQYF. CDR3 sequence (DNA): TGTGCCAGCAGCCTAGGTAGGGACAGGGGTTCCCCCTACGAGCAGTACTTC.

V and J are TRBV14 and TRBJ1-6; D unresolved. Germline V gene sequence: CDR1 SGHDN, CDR2 FVKESK. Trimming removed 4 bases at V and 9 bases at J, with 16 bases between. CDR3 size: 15 residues. The CDR3 nucleotides are TGTGCCAGCAGCCTTGGTTGGGCCCGACCTTCACCCCTCCACTTT. This encodes CASSLGWARPSPLHF.

The chain joins TRBV7-9 to TRBJ2-3; TRBD2 agrees at 10 bases. The germline V gene has CDR1 SEHNR and CDR2 FQNEAQ (reference sequence). With 2 bases clipped from V and 3 bases from J, the junction kept 5 bases outside the gene matches. There are 16 residues in the CDR3. CDR3: CASSLTLAGVTDTQYF. The CDR3 DNA is TGTGCCAGCAGCTTAACTCTAGCGGGGGTGACAGATACGCAGTATTTT.

The rearrangement joins TRBV18 to TRBJ1-2; the D gene is possibly TRBD1 (5 bases). This CDR3 has 14 amino acids. V lost 2 bases to trimming and J lost 4 bases, with 11 bases between them. Germline V gene data show CDR1 as KGHSH and CDR2 as LQKENI. CDR3 protein: CASSPGRDSYGYTF. CDR3 coding DNA: TGTGCCAGCTCACCAGGCCGCGACAGCTATGGCTACACCTTC.

The chain recombines TRBV4-1 with TRBJ1-2; D gene uncertain. Germline CDR1 MGHRA, CDR2 YSYEKL. The CDR3 has 13 amino acids. The germline V and J ends were trimmed by 5 bases and 1 base, with 8 bases remaining between them. The CDR3 reads CASSKEVNYGYTF. The DNA for the CDR3 is TGCGCCAGCAGCAAGGAGGTTAACTATGGCTACACCTTC.

The chain couples TRBV5-1 to TRBJ1-5; a possible D gene is TRBD1 (6 bases). Germline loops: CDR1 SGHRS, CDR2 YFSETQ. Between the trimmed V and J ends, which lost 1 base and 1 base, there was a span of 12 bases. The CDR3 spans 16 residues. This chain's CDR3 is CASSLTGLGSNQPQHF. In DNA form, the CDR3 reads TGCGCCAGCAGCTTGACAGGGTTGGGGAGCAATCAGCCCCAGCATTTT. The whole variable domain, filled in from reference TRBV5-1 and TRBJ1-5, reads KAGVTQTPRYLIKTRGQQVTLSCSPISGHRSVSWYQQTPGQGLQFLFEYFSETQRNKGNFPGRFSGRQFSNSRSEMNVSTLELGDSALYLCASSLTGLGSNQPQHFGDGTRLSIL.

The gene calls are TRBV5-4 and TRBJ2-1, with D possibly matching TRBD2 (5 bases). Germline-derived CDR1 and CDR2 are SGHNT and YYREEE (reference sequence). The CDR3 spans 15 residues. V lost 4 bases and J lost 10, with 21 bases in between. The CDR3 DNA reads TGTGCCAGCAGCGTTGGCTCTAGCTTCCGAGACGAGCAGTTCTTC. Its translation is CASSVGSSFRDEQFF.

V usage is TRBV28 and J usage is TRBJ2-7, with TRBD2 identical over 11 bases. The CDR3 sequence is 15 residues long. Trimming took 7 bases from V and 7 from J; bases not matched to a gene: 12. Germline-derived CDR1 and CDR2 are MDHEN and SYDVKM. CDR3 amino acids: CASTLIAGGPGEQYF. As DNA, the CDR3 is TGTGCCAGCACCCTCATAGCGGGGGGGCCAGGAGAGCAGTACTTC.

V is TRBV5-1 and J is TRBJ2-2; 8 bases align to TRBD2. V was pared by 5 bases and J by 6 bases, with 3 bases of the junction left unmatched. Germline V lookup: CDR1 SGHRS, CDR2 YFSETQ. The CDR3 has 13 amino acids. Here the CDR3 reads CASSRTSPGELFF. CDR3 nucleotide sequence: TGCGCCAGCAGTCGGACTAGCCCCGGGGAGCTGTTTTTT.

This chain joins TRBV11-3 and TRBJ2-2; weak D call: TRBD2 (5 bases). The CDR3 extends over 14 amino acids. V was pared by 4 bases and J by 6 bases, with 12 bases between. The germline V gene has CDR1 SGHNT and CDR2 YENEEA. The CDR3 here is CASSSPGVPGELFF. CDR3 DNA: TGTGCCAGCAGCTCGCCCGGGGTCCCCGGGGAGCTGTTTTTT.

This sequence joins TRBV15 and TRBJ1-1, with D uncertain. V was trimmed by 5 bases and J by 12 bases, leaving 19 bases between them. This CDR3 is 13 amino acids long. Germline loops: CDR1 LNHNV, CDR2 YYDKDF (reference sequence). The CDR3 DNA reads TGTGCCACCAGCCTAGTTGAGTCCATCGGAACTTTCTTT. Translated: CATSLVESIGTFF.